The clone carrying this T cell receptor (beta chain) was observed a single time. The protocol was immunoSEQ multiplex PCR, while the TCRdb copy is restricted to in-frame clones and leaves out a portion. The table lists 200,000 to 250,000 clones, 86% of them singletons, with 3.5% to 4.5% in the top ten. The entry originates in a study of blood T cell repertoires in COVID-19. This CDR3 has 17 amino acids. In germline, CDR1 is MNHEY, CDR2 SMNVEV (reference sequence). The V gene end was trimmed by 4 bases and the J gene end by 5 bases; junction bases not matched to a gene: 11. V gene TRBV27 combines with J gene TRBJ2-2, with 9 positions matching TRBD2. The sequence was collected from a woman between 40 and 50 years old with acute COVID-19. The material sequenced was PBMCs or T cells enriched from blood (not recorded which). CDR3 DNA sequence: TGTGCCAGCAGTTCTAAGGTCCTAGCGGGACCTACCGGGGAGCTGTTTTTT. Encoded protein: CASSSKVLAGPTGELFF.